The rows below give T cell receptor beta chains drawn from one sample of a study of T cell repertoires in aging, cancer and after chemotherapy. From the multiplex PCR reads, TCRdb called clonotypes with MiXCR, one entry per CDR3 protein. The table lists around 3,800 distinct CDR3 sequences, under 30% of them singletons. Sequenced: blood. The receptors originated from a human donor in good health. Each CDR3 is given with its conserved first and last residue. Each record gives: clone size, V gene, J gene, D gene, CDR3 DNA, CDR3 protein. The D gene is left open where the match is weak. A clone size is listed for some rows: how often the clone was seen (once, few, many), or a class if it is expanded.

>few|TRBV6-5|TRBJ1-3|TRBD1
TGTGCCAGCCAAGAACTGACAGGGCTAGGAAACACCATATATTTT
CASQELTGLGNTIYF
>.|TRBV5-6|TRBJ1-2|.
TGTGCCAGCAGCCCAGACAGTAACTATGGCTACACCTTC
CASSPDSNYGYTF
>medium-sized|TRBV30|TRBJ1-2|.
TGTGCCTGGAGTAAATCGACCCTTGGCGGTGGCTACACCTTC
CAWSKSTLGGGYTF
>.|TRBV12-3/TRBV12-4|TRBJ1-5|.
TGTGCCAGCAGTTTATCAGCCCCTAACAATCAGCCCCAGCATTTT
CASSLSAPNNQPQHF
>.|TRBV30|TRBJ1-5|TRBD1
TGTGCCTGGAGTGTGGGACAGGGAGTTCAGCCCCAGCATTTT
CAWSVGQGVQPQHF
>.|TRBV6-4|TRBJ2-2|TRBD2
TGTGCCAGCAGTGGACTAGCGGGGGGTGGGGGCGGGGAGCTGTTTTTT
CASSGLAGGGGGELFF
>few|TRBV19|TRBJ1-6|TRBD1
TGTGCCAGTAGTAGCCAGACAGGGGTGCTATATTCACCCCTCCACTTT
CASSSQTGVLYSPLHF
>.|TRBV6-5|TRBJ1-1|.
TGTGCCAGCAGCCAGACAGTGAACACTGAAGCTTTCTTT
CASSQTVNTEAFF
>few|TRBV12-3/TRBV12-4|TRBJ2-7|TRBD2
TGTGCCAGCAGTTCGGGACTACCTCAGTCCTACGAGCAGTACTTC
CASSSGLPQSYEQYF
>.|TRBV5-4|TRBJ1-2|TRBD1
TGTGCCAGCAGCCCCGGGACAGGGAAACCGTATGGCTACACCTTC
CASSPGTGKPYGYTF
>few|TRBV19|TRBJ1-1|TRBD1
TGTGCCAGTAGCCAAAGGACAGGGGGCGCAAGGTGGACTGAAGCTTTCTTT
CASSQRTGGARWTEAFF
>once|TRBV7-6|TRBJ1-2|TRBD1
TGTGCCAGCAGCTCGGGGACAGGGTCTCGCTATGGCTACACCTTC
CASSSGTGSRYGYTF
>.|TRBV30|TRBJ2-2|TRBD2
TGTGCCTGGAGTATCGGGGGGGCCTGGACCGGGGAGCTGTTTTTT
CAWSIGGAWTGELFF
>medium-sized|TRBV6-5|TRBJ2-3|.
TGTGCCAGCATGAGGGGGGCGTTTAATACGCAGTATTTT
CASMRGAFNTQYF
>.|TRBV5-5|TRBJ1-1|TRBD1
TGTGCCAGCAGACCTACAGGGGGCACTGAAGCTTTCTTT
CASRPTGGTEAFF
>.|TRBV7-4|TRBJ2-7|TRBD1
TGTGCCAGCAGAGAACCCCGGGACAGGGAGACGCCATTACCCTACGAGCAGTACTTC
CASREPRDRETPLPYEQYF
>.|TRBV30|TRBJ2-7|.
TGTGCCTGGAGAGAAGGGGGCTACGAGCAGTACTTC
CAWREGGYEQYF
>medium-sized|TRBV19|TRBJ2-2|.
TGTGCCAGTAGCGTGGAGGGAGGCACCGGGGAGCTGTTTTTT
CASSVEGGTGELFF
>few|TRBV6-1|TRBJ2-2|TRBD2
TGTGCCAGCTTGTCTCTAGCGGGGGCCTTACCGAACACCGGGGAGCTGTTTTTT
CASLSLAGALPNTGELFF
>medium-sized|TRBV27|TRBJ2-5|.
TGTGCCAGCAGTCAACAAGAGACCCAGTACTTC
CASSQQETQYF
>.|TRBV27|TRBJ2-4|.
TGTGCCAGCAGTTTGCCCCCGGAGAGAAACATTCAGTACTTC
CASSLPPERNIQYF
>.|TRBV10-2|TRBJ2-1|TRBD2
TGCGCCAGCAGTGGTAGGCTAGCGGGGACGGGTGAGCAGTTCTTC
CASSGRLAGTGEQFF
>large|TRBV29-1|TRBJ1-2|.
TGCAGCGTTGTTGACAGAGTCTATGGCTACACCTTC
CSVVDRVYGYTF
>few|TRBV30|TRBJ1-5|TRBD1
TGTGCCTGGAGTGGAACAGGGGCCGGCAATCAGCCCCAGCATTTT
CAWSGTGAGNQPQHF
>.|TRBV10-3|TRBJ2-3|TRBD2
TGTGCCATCACCCGTTGGGGGGGAACAGATACGCAGTATTTT
CAITRWGGTDTQYF
>medium-sized|TRBV19|TRBJ2-5|TRBD1
TGTGCCAGTAGTAGGGACAGGGGGCAAGAGACCCAGTACTTC
CASSRDRGQETQYF
>few|TRBV6-6|TRBJ1-2|.
TGTGCCAGCAGTTACTTGGGGGGGGGGTTGTTGGCGCCTAACTATGGCTACACCTTC
CASSYLGGGLLAPNYGYTF
>.|TRBV5-1|TRBJ1-1|TRBD1
TGCGCCAGCAGCTTGGAACAGGGGATGACTGAAGCTTTCTTT
CASSLEQGMTEAFF
>large|TRBV13|TRBJ2-7|.
TGTGCCAGCAGGACCCGGGGCCACCTCTCCTACGAGCAGTACTTC
CASRTRGHLSYEQYF